What follows describes a single TCR beta chain. The antigen remains undetermined. CDR1 SGDLS and CDR2 YYNGEE come from the germline V gene. V gave up 4 bases and J gave up 2 bases, with 12 bases separating them. The CDR3 is made up of 14 amino acids. The sample comes from a study of beta chain features in type 1 diabetes. Whole-study findings and limits: Within each of all four CD4+ subsets, Type 1 diabetes patients had TCRB CDR3s that were moderately but significantly shorter.

Reverse transcription of all isolated RNA meant that expressed TCRB transcripts were sequenced. Some clones are missing from TCRdb's copy, which holds only in-frame ones; the method was immunoSEQ multiplex PCR. The sample holds hundreds of thousands of clones; around 15% are singletons and the top ten take 0.022%. The sample consisted of naive CD4+ T cells from blood. The clonotype was recovered from a man aged 18 to 29 with type 1 diabetes. This chain connects TRBV9 to TRBJ2-5, with D possibly being TRBD1 (6 bases). CDR3 sequence (DNA): TGTGCCAGCAGCAGGGGGAACCTTCAAGAGACCCAGTACTTC. Residues: CASSRGNLQETQYF.